This TCR beta chain stems from a study of T cells in tuberculosis. As concerns this clone: Its antigen is unknown.

This CDR3 comprises 12 residues. Germline V CDR1 and CDR2: MNHNS, SASEGT. V shed 6 bases, J shed 6 bases, and the junction held 5 bases outside the gene matches. Profiled with immunoSEQ multiplex PCR; TCRdb holds only in-frame clones, not every one. Of around 33,000 clones in the sample, about 90% were seen once. Documented time point: new active TB diagnosis, blood taken before or within 7 days of starting treatment. Overall study results and limits: Cases with active tuberculosis were adults, while controls were adolescents.

V gene TRBV6-1 combines with J gene TRBJ2-7; TRBD1 matches at 7 bases. The receptor comes from an adult with tuberculosis. Some clones in this sample may be carry-over from other donors' samples. Here the sequenced sample was PBMCs, taken at tuberculosis diagnosis. In nucleotides, the CDR3 is TGTGCCAGCAGAGTACAGGGGAGCGAGCAGTACTTC. Residues: CASRVQGSEQYF.